The 2 T cell receptor beta chains in this list originate from one sample, sequenced in a study of control samples from healthy donors and cancer patients. Produced via immunoSEQ multiplex PCR; TCRdb's table is partial and in-frame only. Here the sample spans about 160,000 clones, under 95% being singletons. Sequenced sample: blood. Receptors originate from a man between 18 and 29 years old in good health.

This clone has a single count. The chain couples TRBV5-6 to TRBJ2-7; D is ambiguous. Germline V CDR1 and CDR2: SGHDT, YYEEEE. Trimming removed 4 bases at V and 2 bases at J, with 4 bases between. The length of the CDR3 is 11 residues. Here the CDR3 DNA reads TGTGCCAGCAGCCGCGCCTACGAGCAGTACTTC. Amino acids: CASSRAYEQYF.

The rearrangement links TRBV9 to TRBJ2-5; D perhaps matches TRBD2 (5 bases). The CDR3 contains 13 residues. V lost 2 bases and J 7 bases, leaving 12 bases between the germline ends. The germline V gene encodes CDR1 SGDLS and CDR2 YYNGEE. DNA for the CDR3: TGTGCCAGCAGCGTTGGAGACGCGGGGACCCAGTACTTC. It yields the protein CASSVGDAGTQYF.